The 17 T cell receptor beta chains listed next were all sequenced from one sample in a study of patients and donors after allogeneic stem cell transplantation. TCRdb reprocessed the RT-PCR reads via MiXCR and lists one record per CDR3 protein. This table holds hundreds of thousands of distinct CDR3 sequences, 38% found once. The sequenced sample was blood, either unsorted or a sorted T cell fraction (not recorded which). These receptors were collected from a human donor who was either an allogeneic HSCT recipient or a stem cell or donor lymphocyte infusion donor (not recorded which). It is not recorded whose cells these are; they may come from a transplant donor.

The chain uses TRBV20-1 and TRBJ2-6; D not certain. The CDR3 length is 15 residues. V lost 0 bases and J 2 bases, leaving 8 bases between the germline ends. Germline V gene sequence: CDR1 DFQATT, CDR2 SNEGSKA (reference sequence). CDR3 sequence: CSARDPMTGANVLTF. CDR3 bases: TGCAGTGCTAGAGATCCGATGACTGGGGCCAACGTCCTGACTTTC.

The chain links TRBV20-1 to TRBJ2-1, with D unclear. Germline V CDR1 and CDR2: DFQATT, SNEGSKA (reference sequence). Trimming took 5 bases from V and 0 from J, leaving 14 bases between them. The CDR3 runs to 15 residues. In DNA, the CDR3 is TGCAGTGCTGGTACGGTCCGAAGCTCCTACAATGAGCAGTTCTTC. Amino acids: CSAGTVRSSYNEQFF.

This clonotype has a handful of counts. The V call is TRBV5-1, the J call TRBJ2-5; no reliable D call. This CDR3 region has 14 residues. Trimming took 3 bases from V and 2 from J, leaving 11 bases between them. Germline CDR1 and CDR2: SGHRS and YFSETQ. CDR3 coding DNA: TGCGCCAGCAGCTCCGGGTCTTTACAAGAGACCCAGTACTTC. Translated: CASSSGSLQETQYF.

V and J are TRBV20-1 and TRBJ1-3; D is possibly TRBD1 (5 bases). The length of the CDR3 is 14 residues. Between the trimmed V and J ends, which lost 1 base and 0 bases, there was a span of 7 bases. The germline V gene encodes CDR1 DFQATT and CDR2 SNEGSKA (reference sequence). This CDR3 reads CSARGGYSGNTIYF. CDR3 sequence (DNA): TGCAGTGCTAGAGGGGGCTACTCTGGAAACACCATATATTTT.

The chain has TRBV21-1 and TRBJ2-5; no DNA check was done on the table's D call, TRBD1. TRBV21-1 is given as a pseudogene. This CDR3 spans 13 amino acids. CDR3 residues: CATDREFQETQYF. The DNA of the CDR3 is TGTGCCACCGACAGGGAATTCCAAGAGACCCAGTACTTC.

This clonotype was observed a few times. V is TRBV7-3 and J is TRBJ2-1, with 11 bases matching TRBD1. This CDR3 contains 14 residues. With 8 bases clipped from V and 4 bases from J, the junction kept 4 bases outside the gene matches. Per the germline V gene, CDR1 is SGHTA and CDR2 is FQGTGA. The CDR3, as DNA: TGTGCCAGCTCCGGACAGGGGGCATACAATGAGCAGTTCTTC. This encodes CASSGQGAYNEQFF. The full variable domain, with the rest looked up from reference TRBV7-3 and TRBJ2-1, is GAGVSQTPSNKVTEKGKYVELRCDPISGHTALYWYRQSLGQGPEFLIYFQGTGAADDSGLPNDRFFAVRPEGSVSTLKIQRTERGDSAVYLCASSGQGAYNEQFFGPGTRLTVL.

This clonotype was counted between two and nine times. The rearrangement links TRBV12-3 or TRBV12-4 to TRBJ1-1; D is unresolved. Deletions cut 7 bases from V and 1 base from J, with 22 bases between. This CDR3 has 17 residues. Here the CDR3 DNA reads TGTGCCAGCACCTATCTCCATAAGACGGCCAAGAACACTGAAGCTTTCTTT. As protein: CASTYLHKTAKNTEAFF.

This chain uses TRBV6-6 with TRBJ2-7, with 7 nucleotides matching TRBD1. This CDR3 comprises 14 residues. The ends lost 5 bases at V and 1 base at J; junction bases unmatched: 5. Germline V gives CDR1 MNHNY, CDR2 SVGAGI (reference sequence). The CDR3 spells CASSPGTVSYEQYF. The CDR3 nucleotides are TGTGCCAGCAGTCCCGGGACAGTATCCTACGAGCAGTACTTC.

This clonotype was recorded a few times. This chain connects TRBV9 to TRBJ1-3; D unresolved. This CDR3 is built from 16 residues. V lost 0 bases and J lost 0, with 10 bases in between. Germline lookup yields CDR1 SGDLS and CDR2 YYNGEE. The CDR3 protein is CASSVDRRGSGNTIYF. The CDR3 nucleotides read TGTGCCAGCAGCGTAGATCGGCGGGGCTCTGGAAACACCATATATTTT.

This clonotype was detected a few times. CDR3 protein: CSTMTVKQFF. As DNA, the CDR3 is TGCAGCACAATGACAGTCAAGCAGTTCTTC. The rearrangement uses TRBV29-1 and TRBJ2-1, with D perhaps matching TRBD1 (5 bases). The CDR3 runs to 10 residues. V was cut by 8 bases and J by 11 bases, with 13 bases left in between. Per germline, CDR1 SQVTM and CDR2 ANQGSEA.

The rearrangement uses TRBV5-6 and TRBJ1-5; unclear D gene. From germline, CDR1 is SGHDT and CDR2 YYEEEE. The V end was cut by 2 bases, the J end by 4 bases, with 7 bases between. This CDR3 has 13 amino acids. CDR3 coding DNA: TGTGCCAGCAGCTTTTACATGAATCAGCCCCAGCATTTT. This codes for CASSFYMNQPQHF.

There are a few counts of this clonotype. The chain employs TRBV7-2 and TRBJ1-1; 9 positions agree with TRBD1. With 5 bases clipped from V and 11 bases from J, the junction kept 9 bases outside the gene matches. This CDR3 has 13 amino acids. CDR1 and CDR2 (germline): SGHTA, FQGNSA. CDR3 loop: CASSERQGGDAFF. The CDR3 DNA reads as TGTGCCAGCAGCGAAAGACAGGGGGGCGACGCTTTCTTT. Full variable domain (remainder filled in from reference TRBV7-2 and TRBJ1-1): GAGVSQSPSNKVTEKGKDVELRCDPISGHTALYWYRQSLGQGLEFLIYFQGNSAPDKSGLPSDRFSAERTGGSVSTLTIQRTQQEDSAVYLCASSERQGGDAFFGQGTRLTVV.

The chain uses TRBV12-3 or TRBV12-4 and TRBJ1-1; a possible D gene is TRBD1 (5 bases). The CDR3 runs to 15 residues. Trimming stripped 3 bases from V and 4 bases from J, with 15 bases between. The DNA of the CDR3 is TGTGCCAGCAGTTTTTCCCGGAATGGGGGCACTGAAGCTTTCTTT. Translated, it gives CASSFSRNGGTEAFF.

The rearrangement joins TRBV30 to TRBJ1-4; tentative D call: TRBD1 (5 bases). This CDR3 region has 15 residues. The V end was cut by 2 bases, the J end by 4 bases, with 14 bases between. CDR1 and CDR2 from the germline V gene are GTSNPN and SVGIG (reference sequence). In DNA form, the CDR3 reads TGTGCCTGGAGTACCGGGACGGGGGTTAATGAAAAACTGTTTTTT. Protein: CAWSTGTGVNEKLFF. Looking up the rest from reference TRBV30 and TRBJ1-4 gives the full variable domain: SQTIHQWPATLVQPVGSPLSLECTVEGTSNPNLYWYRQAAGRGLQLLFYSVGIGQISSEVPQNLSASRPQDRQFILSSKKLLLSDSGFYLCAWSTGTGVNEKLFFGSGTQLSVL.

The chain employs TRBV29-1 and TRBJ2-2, with no clear D. Trimming cost V 6 bases and J 5 bases, with 7 bases left between them. This CDR3 spans 11 amino acids. Per germline, CDR1 SQVTM and CDR2 ANQGSEA. CDR3 in amino acids: CSVQLTGELFF. The DNA for the CDR3 is TGCAGCGTCCAACTAACCGGGGAGCTGTTTTTT.

The chain couples TRBV20-1 to TRBJ2-3, with 10 positions matching TRBD2. The CDR3 contains 14 residues. V was pared by 6 bases and J by 5 bases, with 8 bases of the junction left unmatched. From germline, CDR1 is DFQATT and CDR2 SNEGSKA (reference sequence). The CDR3 reads CSAILAGRIDTQYF. The CDR3 DNA reads as TGCAGTGCCATACTAGCGGGGCGGATAGATACGCAGTATTTT.

This clonotype was counted only a few times. At one end, the junction sequence differs from germline, possibly due to a read error. The chain links TRBV12-3 or TRBV12-4 to TRBJ1-1; D is perhaps TRBD1 (5 bases). The CDR3 runs to 14 residues. This chain's CDR3 is CASSLRRAGLGRTF. CDR3 in DNA: TGTGCCAGCAGTTTACGTCGTGCGGGGCTTGGGCGAACCTTT.